Below are 17 T cell receptor beta chains sequenced from a single sample in a study of somatic mutations in cytotoxic T cells in rheumatoid arthritis. Clones were read by immunoSEQ multiplex PCR, and TCRdb kept only the in-frame ones, dropping some. Here the sample spans about 3,700 clones, approximately 74% being singletons. Source material: CD8+ T cells sorted from blood. Every receptor here comes from an adult with rheumatoid arthritis.

The V gene is TRBV5-1, the J gene TRBJ2-7; possibly TRBD2 for D (5 bases). Germline values: CDR1 SGHRS, CDR2 YFSETQ. CDR3 length: 15 residues. The V end lost 0 bases, the J end lost 0 bases, and 10 bases lay between the germline ends. CDR3: CASSLGRWGSYEQYF. CDR3 sequence (DNA): TGCGCCAGCAGCTTGGGGAGGTGGGGCTCCTACGAGCAGTACTTC.

In nucleotides, the CDR3 is TGTGCCAGCAGTTTTGGGTTCGGAGATACGCAGTATTTT. It codes for CASSFGFGDTQYF. The V gene is TRBV27, the J gene TRBJ2-3; D is undetermined. CDR1 and CDR2 from the germline V gene are MNHEY and SMNVEV (reference sequence). The germline V and J ends were trimmed by 3 bases and 5 bases, with 9 bases remaining between them. This CDR3 region has 13 residues.

The V call is TRBV5-1, the J call TRBJ1-1; 10 nucleotides line up with TRBD1. The CDR3 length is 15 residues. Germline V gene data show CDR1 as SGHRS and CDR2 as YFSETQ. V lost 3 bases, J lost 0 bases, and 2 bases stayed unmatched. The chain's CDR3 is CASSSGTGVNTEAFF. Here the CDR3 DNA reads TGCGCCAGCAGCTCCGGGACAGGGGTGAACACTGAAGCTTTCTTT.

The chain uses TRBV10-3 and TRBJ2-3, with 12 bases aligning to TRBD2. CDR1 is ENHRY, CDR2 SYGVKD, per germline. This CDR3 has 13 residues. V gave up 11 bases and J gave up 3 bases; unmatched junction bases: 3. The CDR3 sequence is CASTSGRTDTQYF. The CDR3 region has the DNA TGTGCCTCTACTAGCGGGAGGACAGATACGCAGTATTTT.

The CDR3 here is CASSLGGFGSYNEQFF. In DNA form, the CDR3 reads TGCGCCAGCAGCCTCGGGGGGTTTGGCTCCTACAATGAGCAGTTCTTC. The chain recombines TRBV5-1 with TRBJ2-1; 7 bases agree with TRBD2. Germline CDR1 reads SGHRS; CDR2 reads YFSETQ. J lost 0 bases, V lost 4 bases, and 7 bases had no gene match. The CDR3 has 16 residues.

The chain has TRBV25-1 and TRBJ2-1, with D perhaps matching TRBD2 (7 bases). V was pared by 6 bases and J by 7 bases, with 19 bases between. The CDR3 contains 15 residues. Per germline, CDR1 MGHDK and CDR2 SYGVNS. This CDR3 reads CASSFRRGAGNEQFF. The CDR3 nucleotides read TGTGCCAGCAGCTTCCGACGGGGGGCAGGTAATGAGCAGTTCTTC.

The table lists this clone with a count of one. This sample also contains other DNA sequences that code for the same CDR3. This chain links TRBV27 with TRBJ2-2; 11 bases line up with TRBD1. V was pared by 6 bases and J by 7 bases, with 19 bases of the junction left unmatched. This CDR3 comprises 19 residues. Germline-derived CDR1 and CDR2 are MNHEY and SMNVEV (reference sequence). Here the CDR3 DNA reads TGTGCCAGCAGCCTGCCTACTACTAGGACAGGGGGCTTGGGCGGGGAGCTGTTTTTT. It translates to CASSLPTTRTGGLGGELFF.

The rearrangement uses TRBV19 and TRBJ2-4; D is unresolved. The germline gives CDR1 LNHDA, CDR2 SQIVND (reference sequence). This CDR3 contains 13 residues. Trimming pared 1 base from V and 7 bases from J, leaving 8 bases between. The CDR3 DNA reads TGTGCCAGTAGTATAGTCGGGCAGAACATTCAGTACTTC. Protein sequence: CASSIVGQNIQYF.

The chain combines TRBV27 with TRBJ2-1, with TRBD2 identical over 10 bases. Trimming at V came to 1 base and at J to 6 bases, leaving 9 bases not matched to a gene. Germline V gene data show CDR1 as MNHEY and CDR2 as SMNVEV (reference sequence). The CDR3 is 17 residues long. The CDR3 bases are TGTGCCAGCAGTTTATTGGCTAGCGGGAGTGGAGTCAATGAGCAGTTCTTC. Translated: CASSLLASGSGVNEQFF.

The chain employs TRBV10-2 and TRBJ1-1; D is undetermined. The CDR3 is made up of 15 amino acids. Germline V gene data show CDR1 as WSHSY and CDR2 as SAAADI. V shed 4 bases and J shed 3 bases, with 15 bases lying between them. For the CDR3, the DNA is TGCGCCAGCAGTGTGAGGCCGACGGTGGACACTGAAGCTTTCTTT. Protein: CASSVRPTVDTEAFF.

This clone has a single count. This rearrangement joins TRBV12-5 to TRBJ1-2, with 7 positions matching TRBD1. This CDR3 spans 12 amino acids. V gave up 9 bases and J gave up 13 bases; unmatched junction bases: 14. Germline-derived CDR1 and CDR2 are LGHNT and FRNRAP. The CDR3 region is CARATWTGSSTF. DNA of the CDR3: TGTGCTAGGGCGACTTGGACAGGTTCGAGCACCTTC.

V usage is TRBV5-1 and J usage is TRBJ2-7; 10 bases are a match to TRBD1. Trimming took 3 bases from V and 2 from J; bases not matched to a gene: 2. The CDR3 consists of 14 residues. Germline values: CDR1 SGHRS, CDR2 YFSETQ. This CDR3 reads CASSWDRGAYEQYF. For the CDR3, the DNA is TGCGCCAGCAGCTGGGACAGGGGAGCCTACGAGCAGTACTTC.

The chain couples TRBV13 to TRBJ1-1; D remains ambiguous. The CDR3 contains 11 residues. The V gene lost 3 bases and the J gene lost 4 bases, with 3 bases spanning the gap. CDR1 is PRHDT, CDR2 FYEKMQ, per germline (reference sequence). CDR3 sequence: CASSFITEAFF. CDR3 sequence (DNA): TGTGCCAGCAGCTTCATCACTGAAGCTTTCTTT.

The chain has TRBV30 and TRBJ1-1, with D unresolved. Germline V gene sequence: CDR1 GTSNPN, CDR2 SVGIG (reference sequence). The CDR3 has 13 amino acids. The germline V and J ends were trimmed by 2 bases and 1 base, with 8 bases remaining between them. The CDR3 reads CAWSPGENTEAFF. The CDR3 DNA reads as TGTGCCTGGAGTCCTGGGGAGAACACTGAAGCTTTCTTT. The whole variable domain, filled in from reference TRBV30 and TRBJ1-1, reads SQTIHQWPATLVQPVGSPLSLECTVEGTSNPNLYWYRQAAGRGLQLLFYSVGIGQISSEVPQNLSASRPQDRQFILSSKKLLLSDSGFYLCAWSPGENTEAFFGQGTRLTVV.

This clone appeared a few times. The J gene is TRBJ2-1, the V gene TRBV5-1; 11 bases match TRBD1. The CDR3 extends over 16 amino acids. Germline V lookup: CDR1 SGHRS, CDR2 YFSETQ. J gave up 2 bases and V 2 bases, and 3 bases lay outside the gene matches. CDR3 sequence: CASSLGQGATYNEQFF. The CDR3 DNA reads as TGCGCCAGCAGCTTAGGACAGGGGGCGACCTACAATGAGCAGTTCTTC.

The chain is built from TRBV5-3 and TRBJ1-6; D uncertain. TRBV5-3 is designated an ORF whose function remains uncertain. This CDR3 spans 16 amino acids. Deletions cut 2 bases from V and 0 bases from J, with 9 bases between. The CDR3 region has the DNA TGTGCCAGAAGCTTCCTGTGGAGCTCCTATAATTCACCCCTCCACTTT. It yields the protein CARSFLWSSYNSPLHF.

The genes are TRBV7-9 and TRBJ1-5; 7 bases are shared with TRBD1. V dropped 3 bases and J dropped 6; count of bases not matched to a gene: 5. The CDR3 is made up of 14 amino acids. CDR1 is SEHNR and CDR2 is FQNEAQ in the germline V gene (reference sequence). The CDR3 here is CASSLTGPGQPQHF. The CDR3 DNA is TGTGCCAGCAGCTTGACAGGGCCGGGTCAGCCCCAGCATTTT.